These 10 T cell receptor beta chains originate from one sample sequenced in a study of blood T cell repertoires in COVID-19. Produced via immunoSEQ multiplex PCR; TCRdb's table is partial and in-frame only. The table has 250,000 to 300,000 clones, 70% to 80% seen once. What was sequenced was peripheral blood. These receptors were obtained from a woman of 80 years or more with acute or convalescent COVID-19.

CDR3 DNA: TGTGCCAGCAGCCAGGGCGACAGATTCGGAGATACGCAGTATTTT. Protein product: CASSQGDRFGDTQYF. The chain links TRBV16 to TRBJ2-3; tentative D call: TRBD1 (5 bases). There are 15 residues in the CDR3. CDR1 is KGHSY and CDR2 is FQNENV in the germline V gene. V was pared by 3 bases and J by 5 bases, with 15 bases between.

About this clone itself: Other DNA sequences in the same sample also yield this CDR3. The chain employs TRBV19 and TRBJ2-2, with 7 bases aligning to TRBD1. Germline trimming cut 6 bases from V and 1 base from J; bases unmatched to any gene: 2. CDR1 and CDR2 from the germline V gene are LNHDA and SQIVND (reference sequence). The CDR3 consists of 14 residues. CDR3 DNA sequence: TGTGCCAGTAGGCGGACAGGGAACACCGGGGAGCTGTTTTTT. As protein: CASRRTGNTGELFF.

The chain recombines TRBV27 with TRBJ2-1; TRBD2 matches at 12 bases. CDR3 size: 18 residues. Per germline, CDR1 MNHEY and CDR2 SMNVEV (reference sequence). V lost 4 bases and J lost 6; bases outside the gene matches: 13. For the CDR3, the DNA is TGTGCCAGCAGTTCCTGGGGAAAACGACTAGCGGGGGCCAATGAGCAGTTCTTC. It yields the protein CASSSWGKRLAGANEQFF.

The chain is built from TRBV2 and TRBJ2-7, with D possibly TRBD1 on 6 matching bases. There are 13 residues in the CDR3. Germline V CDR1 and CDR2: SNHLY, FYNNEI. Trimming took 1 base from V and 11 from J, leaving 15 bases between them. The CDR3 coding sequence is TGTGCCAGCAGTGAAGGGGGGCCCCGGGATGAGTACTTC. It translates to CASSEGGPRDEYF.

Only a few counts were recorded for this clone. V usage is TRBV7-9 and J usage is TRBJ2-1, with 10 bases matching TRBD2. The CDR3 totals 18 residues. CDR1 is SEHNR and CDR2 is FQNEAQ in the germline V gene (reference sequence). Germline trimming cut 5 bases from V and 4 bases from J; bases unmatched to any gene: 14. This CDR3 is CASSQDLGLATRYNEQFF. Written as DNA, the CDR3 is TGTGCCAGCAGCCAAGACCTGGGACTAGCGACTCGGTACAATGAGCAGTTCTTC.

J is TRBJ2-7 and V is TRBV15, with 8 bases aligning to TRBD1. J was trimmed by 7 bases and V by 0 bases; bases with no gene match: 8. The length of the CDR3 is 15 residues. CDR1 LNHNV and CDR2 YYDKDF come from the germline V gene (reference sequence). The CDR3, as DNA: TGTGCCACCAGCAGAGAGGAGACAGGGGTCGGGGAGCAGTACTTC. Translating it yields CATSREETGVGEQYF.

CDR3 region: CASSPDRVTEAFF. CDR3 DNA sequence: TGTGCCAGCTCACCAGATCGGGTTACTGAAGCTTTCTTT. The chain has TRBV18 and TRBJ1-1, with D hard to call. In germline, CDR1 is KGHSH, CDR2 LQKENI. The CDR3 loop spans 13 amino acids. The V end lost 2 bases, the J end lost 5 bases, and 9 bases lay between the germline ends.

The chain combines TRBV6-5 with TRBJ2-7; 9 bases fit TRBD1. The CDR3 length is 14 residues. The germline gives CDR1 MNHEY, CDR2 SVGAGI. Losses at the gene ends were 6 bases for V and 3 bases for J; bases not matched to a gene: 6. CDR3 DNA: TGTGCCAGCAGCACGGACAGGGGCTACTACGAGCAGTACTTC. Amino acid sequence: CASSTDRGYYEQYF.

This chain connects TRBV7-2 to TRBJ1-2, with D unresolved. Germline CDR1 SGHTA, CDR2 FQGNSA. The CDR3 extends over 13 amino acids. V was clipped by 1 base and J by 6 bases, with 9 bases between them. In nucleotides, the CDR3 is TGTGCCAGCAGCTTAGAGCGATTTAATGGCTACACCTTC. This codes for CASSLERFNGYTF.

The rearrangement links TRBV7-9 to TRBJ1-4; perhaps TRBD1 as D (6 bases). V was pared by 4 bases and J by 2 bases, with 14 bases between. This CDR3 has 16 amino acids. Germline V lookup: CDR1 SEHNR, CDR2 FQNEAQ (reference sequence). CDR3 DNA sequence: TGTGCCAGCAGCTCGGGACACGGAGGTACTAATGAAAAACTGTTTTTT. Translation gives CASSSGHGGTNEKLFF.